Following are 9 T cell receptor beta chains from one sample sequenced in a study of shared clonotypes between healthy human individuals. This table comes from immunoSEQ multiplex PCR, and its TCRdb copy is limited to in-frame clones, with some not included. The sample lists 2 million to 2.5 million clones; 90% to 96% were seen once. Sequences were obtained from naive CD4+ T cells sorted from blood. Regarding subset: CD45RA+ positively selected. The receptors were sampled from a man aged 18 to 35 in good health.

Of note for this clone: Its ends do not fully match the called genes, so a read error is possible. The chain joins TRBV7-7 to TRBJ2-5, with D unresolved. Per the germline V gene, CDR1 is SSHAT and CDR2 is FNYEAQ (reference sequence). The length of the CDR3 is 15 residues. The CDR3 sequence is CASSLSEGMGKTQYF. The CDR3 DNA follows: TGTGCTAGCAGCCTCTCGGAAGGGATGGGGAAGACCCAGTACTTC. Drawing the rest from reference TRBV7-7 and TRBJ2-5, the complete variable domain is GAGVSQSPRYKVTKRGQDVTLRCDPISSHATLYWYQQALGQGPEFLTYFNYEAQPDKSGLPSDRFSAERPEGSISTLTIQRTEQRDSAMYRCASSLSEGMGKTQYFGPGTRLLVL.

In DNA form, the CDR3 reads TGTGCCATCAGTGGGATGGGGGGGCAGGGCGACGAGCAGTACTTC. This gives the protein CAISGMGGQGDEQYF. The chain is built from TRBV10-3 and TRBJ2-7, with D perhaps matching TRBD2 (7 bases). Trimming took off 4 bases at V and 5 bases at J, with 18 bases between the two ends. The CDR3 extends over 15 amino acids. CDR1 and CDR2 (germline): ENHRY, SYGVKD.

V and J are TRBV9 and TRBJ2-1, with 7 bases that match TRBD2. V dropped 3 bases and J dropped 5; count of bases not matched to a gene: 5. The CDR3 totals 14 residues. Germline CDR1 reads SGDLS; CDR2 reads YYNGEE. CDR3: CASSAWDYHNEQFF. The CDR3 bases are TGTGCCAGCAGCGCCTGGGACTACCACAATGAGCAGTTCTTC.

The rearrangement joins TRBV7-9 to TRBJ1-5, with D tentatively TRBD1 (6 bases). CDR3 length: 15 amino acids. CDR1 SEHNR and CDR2 FQNEAQ come from the germline V gene (reference sequence). The V gene lost 5 bases and the J gene lost 2 bases, with 13 bases spanning the gap. This chain's CDR3 is CASSPTGLGNQPQHF. In DNA, the CDR3 is TGTGCCAGCAGCCCTACAGGGTTGGGCAATCAGCCCCAGCATTTT.

This chain links TRBV6-1 with TRBJ1-4, with no clear D. Between the trimmed V and J ends, which lost 8 bases and 8 bases, there was a span of 18 bases. From germline, CDR1 is MNHNS and CDR2 SASEGT. The CDR3 runs to 14 residues. The CDR3 DNA follows: TGTGCCAGCTCTCTGATAGGGCGCCGGGAAAAACTGTTTTTT. This sequence encodes CASSLIGRREKLFF.

The chain is built from TRBV5-6 and TRBJ1-2, with a weak D call TRBD1 (5 bases). From germline, CDR1 is SGHDT and CDR2 YYEEEE. V lost 4 bases to trimming and J lost 1 base, with 14 bases between them. The CDR3 sequence is 15 residues long. CDR3 bases: TGTGCCAGCAGCCCCTGGGACCGAGATAACTATGGCTACACCTTC. Translating gives CASSPWDRDNYGYTF.

The chain has TRBV29-1 and TRBJ2-5, with D perhaps given as TRBD1 or TRBD2 (5 bases each). Germline lookup yields CDR1 SQVTM and CDR2 ANQGSEA. V lost 0 bases to trimming and J lost 5 bases, with 19 bases between them. The CDR3 covers 16 residues. The CDR3: CSVEDRPGPGMETQYF. CDR3 DNA sequence: TGCAGCGTTGAAGATAGGCCGGGACCAGGCATGGAGACCCAGTACTTC.

The J gene is TRBJ1-1, the V gene TRBV5-1; D ambiguous. V was shortened by 5 bases and J by 1 base, with 9 bases between the two germline ends. In germline, CDR1 is SGHRS, CDR2 YFSETQ. CDR3 size: 13 residues. CDR3 amino acids: CASRRVANTEAFF. DNA of the CDR3: TGCGCCAGCAGAAGGGTGGCGAACACTGAAGCTTTCTTT.

Remarks on this clone: Other DNA sequences in the same sample also yield this CDR3. J is TRBJ2-2 and V is TRBV13; no reliable D call. Germline V gene sequence: CDR1 PRHDT, CDR2 FYEKMQ (reference sequence). V lost 2 bases and J 1 base, leaving 5 bases between the germline ends. The CDR3 loop spans 14 amino acids. The CDR3 bases are TGTGCCAGCAGCTTAACGGGGAACACCGGGGAGCTGTTTTTT. Translation gives CASSLTGNTGELFF. The whole variable domain, filled in from reference TRBV13 and TRBJ2-2, reads AAGVIQSPRHLIKEKRETATLKCYPIPRHDTVYWYQQGPGQDPQFLISFYEKMQSDKGSIPDRFSAQQFSDYHSELNMSSLELGDSALYFCASSLTGNTGELFFGEGSRLTVL.